This TCR beta chain derives from a study of technical replicates of blood from a few donors. Germline CDR1 MGHRA, CDR2 YSYEKL. V was clipped by 0 bases and J by 8 bases, with 13 bases between them. This CDR3 is built from 14 residues. Sequencing used immunoSEQ multiplex PCR; TCRdb keeps in-frame clones, though not all of them. The sample yields fewer than 12,000 clones, roughly 94% seen once. The sequenced sample was PBMCs. The rearrangement uses TRBV4-1 and TRBJ1-2, with D possibly matching TRBD1 (5 bases). This TCR was sampled from a human donor in good health. CDR3: CASSQDRGRAGYTF. The CDR3 DNA is TGCGCCAGCAGCCAAGATAGGGGCAGGGCAGGCTACACCTTC.